The clone carrying this T cell receptor (beta chain) was observed a few times. The antigen is undetermined. These data belong to a study of blood T cells in healthy people across ages. V shed 7 bases and J shed 6 bases, with 19 bases lying between them. Germline values: CDR1 MDHEN, CDR2 SYDVKM. This CDR3 has 14 residues. Using a J-beta primer mix together with a sample-barcoded 5' primer, a second PCR was run for about 6 to 12 cycles. Each cDNA molecule received a tag from a template-switch adaptor that had 12 random nucleotides. TCRdb re-called the 5' RACE reads through MiXCR, storing one row per CDR3 protein. The sample includes just under 750,000 distinct CDR3 sequences, roughly 20% of them seen just once. Study-wide results and limits: A roughly linear fall in TCR beta diversity per million T cells was seen with increasing age. Higher diversity and more naive CD4+ cells were features of long-lived donors, compared to aged donors. Naive and antigen-experienced cells could not be conclusively compared, given unsorted PBMCs.

Sequences were obtained from blood. The clonotype was recovered from a man aged 65 to 85 in good health. The J gene is TRBJ2-7, the V gene TRBV28; TRBD2 is a possible D gene (6 bases). The CDR3 spells CASKKSGTVPEQYF. CDR3 sequence (DNA): TGTGCCAGCAAAAAATCCGGGACTGTCCCCGAGCAGTACTTC.